The 5 T cell receptor beta chains in this list originate from one sample, sequenced in a study of T cell repertoires in cytomegalovirus infection. Their recognized antigens are unknown. Via MiXCR, TCRdb re-called the reads, giving one row per CDR3 protein. The table includes around 770,000 distinct CDR3 sequences, about 28% detected once. Sequenced material: cultured CD8+ T cells from PBMCs, taken from culture after CMV antigen stimulation. The receptors shown here come from a human donor in good health (CMV status not recorded). Some clones in this sample may be carry-over from other donors' samples.

This clonotype occurred a few times. This chain joins TRBV4-1 and TRBJ2-5; D is possibly TRBD1 (5 bases). This CDR3 has 16 amino acids. The germline gives CDR1 MGHRA, CDR2 YSYEKL. The germline V and J ends were trimmed by 0 bases and 5 bases, with 16 bases remaining between them. CDR3 nucleotide sequence: TGCGCCAGCAGCCAAGATGACAGATCTACTGGGGAGACCCAGTACTTC. Translated, it gives CASSQDDRSTGETQYF.

The J gene is TRBJ1-2, the V gene TRBV6-2 or TRBV6-3, with 7 bases aligning to TRBD1. CDR1 is MNHEY, CDR2 SVGEGT, per germline. The V and J ends lost 3 bases and 6 bases, in that order; junction bases with no gene match: 10. This CDR3 is 15 amino acids long. The CDR3 coding sequence is TGTGCCAGCAGTTATCTGCAGAGGACAGGAGATGGCTACACCTTC. Protein: CASSYLQRTGDGYTF.

Only a few counts were recorded for this clonotype. This rearrangement joins TRBV20-1 to TRBJ2-1; D remains unclear. V shed 3 bases and J shed 0 bases, with 12 bases lying between them. The CDR3 extends over 15 amino acids. Germline assignment: CDR1 DFQATT and CDR2 SNEGSKA (reference sequence). CDR3 nucleotides: TGCAGTGCTAGGTGGGCTGGCAGCTCCTACAATGAGCAGTTCTTC. It specifies CSARWAGSSYNEQFF.

A few counts support this clonotype. As DNA, the CDR3 is TGCAGTGCCGGTACACCAGGACAGGGGGCCTACAATGAGCAGTTCTTC. Amino acids: CSAGTPGQGAYNEQFF. The rearrangement uses TRBV20-1 and TRBJ2-1, with 10 bases that match TRBD1. The V segment lost 6 bases and the J segment 2 bases; nucleotides outside the gene matches: 10. The CDR3 has 16 residues. The germline V gene encodes CDR1 DFQATT and CDR2 SNEGSKA (reference sequence).

In its sample, this clonotype was seen a few times. The CDR3: CASSYGEVGLDNSPLHF. The CDR3 DNA reads as TGTGCCAGCAGTTACGGTGAGGTGGGGTTGGATAATTCACCCCTCCACTTT. The chain couples TRBV6-8 to TRBJ1-6; D is undetermined. The CDR3 contains 17 residues. V dropped 2 bases and J dropped 5 bases, with 16 bases sitting between them. CDR1 is MNHGY, CDR2 SAAAGT, per germline.